Each of the 27 T cell receptor beta chains below was sequenced from the same sample in a study of beta chain features in type 1 diabetes (dated by TCRdb to the late 2010s). Study-wide conclusions, independent of this receptor: Type 1 diabetes patients showed a moderate but significant shortening of TCRB CDR3 length in all four CD4+ subsets.

These receptors' targets are unknown. The method was the immunoSEQ multiplex PCR assay. All of the isolated RNA was reverse transcribed with the High Capacity cDNA Reverse Transcription Kit, so expressed TCRB transcripts were sequenced. Drawn from immuneACCESS, this table holds only the in-frame rearrangements with V and J called that TCRdb kept. Clones are partly lost; checked studies trace under half to an unresolved V gene and leave the rest unexplained. The sample table contains 150,000 to 200,000 clones; only one count was recorded for 8% to 8.5% of them. The ten largest clones capture more than 0.5% of the sample. The sequencing sample was made of central memory CD4+ T cells from blood. Source of these receptors: a woman under 30 with type 1 diabetes.

The chain is built from TRBV2 and TRBJ1-6; TRBD1 might be the D (6 bases). Trimming removed 7 bases at V and 7 bases at J, with 17 bases between. Germline V gene data show CDR1 as SNHLY and CDR2 as FYNNEI. CDR3 length: 15 residues. In nucleotides, the CDR3 is TGTGCCAGCACTCTCAGGGGATTGGAGAATTCACCCCTCCACTTT. It encodes CASTLRGLENSPLHF. Together with reference TRBV2 and TRBJ1-6, the CDR3 gives the full variable domain: EPEVTQTPSHQVTQMGQEVILRCVPISNHLYFYWYRQILGQKVEFLVSFYNNEISEKSEIFDDQFSVERPDGSNFTLKIRSTKLEDSAMYFCASTLRGLENSPLHFGNGTRLTVT.

V is TRBV2 and J is TRBJ2-2; 9 nucleotides agree with TRBD2. V lost 6 bases and J lost 6; bases outside the gene matches: 8. The CDR3 loop spans 15 amino acids. Per germline, CDR1 SNHLY and CDR2 FYNNEI. The CDR3 bases are TGTGCCAGCAGCGCGCGGGGGGGTCAAGCCGGGGAGCTGTTTTTT. Residues: CASSARGGQAGELFF. Combining the CDR3 with reference TRBV2 and TRBJ2-2 gives the whole variable domain EPEVTQTPSHQVTQMGQEVILRCVPISNHLYFYWYRQILGQKVEFLVSFYNNEISEKSEIFDDQFSVERPDGSNFTLKIRSTKLEDSAMYFCASSARGGQAGELFFGEGSRLTVL.

The gene calls are TRBV18 and TRBJ2-7; 7 bases map to TRBD1. The germline CDR1 and CDR2 sequences are KGHSH and LQKENI. This CDR3 is built from 15 residues. V trimming: 3 bases; J trimming: 2 bases; junction bases outside the gene matches: 7. For the CDR3, the DNA is TGTGCCAGCTCACCTCGACAGGGTATCACCTACGAGCAGTACTTC. This gives the protein CASSPRQGITYEQYF. The full variable domain, completed using reference TRBV18 and TRBJ2-7, is NAGVMQNPRHLVRRRGQEARLRCSPMKGHSHVYWYRQLPEEGLKFMVYLQKENIIDESGMPKERFSAEFPKEGPSILRIQQVVRGDSAAYFCASSPRQGITYEQYFGPGTRLTVT.

This clone has just a few counts. J is TRBJ1-4 and V is TRBV30, with TRBD1 identical over 7 bases. The CDR3 runs 15 residues. From germline, CDR1 is GTSNPN and CDR2 SVGIG (reference sequence). Losses at the gene ends were 1 base for V and 8 bases for J; bases not matched to a gene: 10. CDR3 nucleotide sequence: TGTGCCTGGAGTGAGCCCAGACAGGGTTCCGAAAAACTGTTTTTT. This codes for CAWSEPRQGSEKLFF.

This clone has more than one count but fewer than ten. This CDR3 is CASTGGGAENEQYF. The CDR3 DNA is TGTGCCAGCACCGGGGGGGGCGCCGAGAACGAGCAGTACTTC. This sequence joins TRBV7-2 and TRBJ2-7, with 8 positions matching TRBD2. CDR3 length equals 14 residues. CDR1 SGHTA and CDR2 FQGNSA come from the germline V gene. J gave up 5 bases and V 7 bases, and 10 bases lay outside the gene matches. The full variable domain, with the rest looked up from reference TRBV7-2 and TRBJ2-7, is GAGVSQSPSNKVTEKGKDVELRCDPISGHTALYWYRQSLGQGLEFLIYFQGNSAPDKSGLPSDRFSAERTGGSVSTLTIQRTQQEDSAVYLCASTGGGAENEQYFGPGTRLTVT.

To note about this clone: A junction boundary mismatches the germline segment, possibly from a read error. The CDR3: CASSQDWRQNNQPQHF. Written as DNA, the CDR3 is TGCGCCAGCAGCCAAGATTGGCGGCAGAACAATCAGCCCCAGCATTTT. The chain combines TRBV7-2 with TRBJ1-5, with D unclear. The CDR3 covers 16 residues. Germline lookup yields CDR1 SGHTA and CDR2 FQGNSA.

V and J are TRBV5-1 and TRBJ2-1; D perhaps matches TRBD2 (6 bases). CDR1 is SGHRS, CDR2 YFSETQ, per germline. This CDR3 spans 15 amino acids. With 4 bases removed from V and 7 bases from J, the gap between germline ends came to 18 bases. CDR3 nucleotides: TGCGCCAGCAGCCCGGACCCCGGAGGGTTTAATGAGCAGTTCTTC. Its protein is CASSPDPGGFNEQFF.

This clone has a handful of counts. The rearrangement uses TRBV7-2 and TRBJ2-3; TRBD2 matches at 7 bases. The CDR3 runs to 15 residues. Germline assignment: CDR1 SGHTA and CDR2 FQGNSA. V lost 1 base and J lost 1; bases outside the gene matches: 2. CDR3 nucleotide sequence: TGTGCCAGCAGCTTAGTTACTAGCGGCACAGATACGCAGTATTTT. Encoded protein: CASSLVTSGTDTQYF.

This clone was seen a few times. The chain combines TRBV27 with TRBJ2-7; D not resolved. The CDR3 is 14 residues long. Germline-derived CDR1 and CDR2 are MNHEY and SMNVEV (reference sequence). V was trimmed by 5 bases and J by 1 base, leaving 12 bases between them. CDR3 in amino acids: CASSESRLSYEQYF. CDR3 DNA: TGTGCCAGCAGTGAGTCACGACTTTCCTACGAGCAGTACTTC.

The rearrangement joins TRBV30 to TRBJ2-1; the match to TRBD2 covers 12 bases. The CDR3 has 15 amino acids. Germline assignment: CDR1 GTSNPN and CDR2 SVGIG (reference sequence). With V trimmed by 0 bases and J by 3 bases, 0 bases remained unmatched. CDR3 sequence reads: CAWSVLAGGYNEQFF. The CDR3 DNA follows: TGTGCCTGGAGTGTACTAGCGGGAGGCTACAATGAGCAGTTCTTC.

This clone occurred a few times. The chain combines TRBV7-3 with TRBJ2-2; 7 positions agree with TRBD1. The CDR3 is 13 residues long. From germline, CDR1 is SGHTA and CDR2 FQGTGA. The V segment lost 4 bases and the J segment 6 bases; nucleotides outside the gene matches: 2. Here the CDR3 reads CASSSQGAGELFF. CDR3 DNA sequence: TGTGCCAGCAGCTCCCAGGGGGCCGGGGAGCTGTTTTTT.

The chain carries TRBV10-1 and TRBJ1-1; D ambiguous. There are 13 residues in the CDR3. Between the trimmed V and J ends, which lost 0 bases and 6 bases, there was a span of 8 bases. Germline loops: CDR1 WNHNN, CDR2 SYGVQD (reference sequence). The CDR3 protein is CASSESGLPEAFF. CDR3 coding DNA: TGCGCCAGCAGTGAGTCGGGCCTACCTGAAGCTTTCTTT.

J is TRBJ1-5 and V is TRBV2, with D maybe TRBD1 (6 bases). Germline CDR1 SNHLY, CDR2 FYNNEI. V dropped 1 base and J dropped 4 bases, with 17 bases sitting between them. CDR3 length equals 17 residues. The CDR3 is CASSEVGGPGVNQPQHF. The CDR3 bases are TGTGCCAGCAGTGAAGTGGGGGGGCCAGGGGTAAATCAGCCCCAGCATTTT.

The CDR3, as DNA: TGCGCCAGCAGCTTGGCCACAGGGACGAACACCGGGGAGCTGTTTTTT. Amino acid sequence: CASSLATGTNTGELFF. The V gene is TRBV5-1, the J gene TRBJ2-2; D may be TRBD1 (6 bases). The CDR3 is 16 residues long. The germline V and J ends were trimmed by 0 bases and 0 bases, with 9 bases remaining between them. Germline assignment: CDR1 SGHRS and CDR2 YFSETQ.

This clone was observed a handful of times. V gene TRBV27 combines with J gene TRBJ2-4; perhaps TRBD1 as D (6 bases). The germline gives CDR1 MNHEY, CDR2 SMNVEV (reference sequence). V dropped 6 bases and J dropped 3 bases, with 12 bases sitting between them. This CDR3 is 14 amino acids long. CDR3 DNA sequence: TGTGCCAGCAGCCCCAGGGGAGTCAAAAACATTCAGTACTTC. This translates into CASSPRGVKNIQYF.

This clone has just a few counts. The chain recombines TRBV5-1 with TRBJ2-2, with TRBD2 identical over 8 bases. This CDR3 spans 16 amino acids. After removal of 0 bases from V and 4 bases from J, the junction contained 5 bases not matched to a gene. CDR1 and CDR2 from the germline V gene are SGHRS and YFSETQ. This CDR3 reads CASSLAVGRATGELFF. The CDR3 coding sequence is TGCGCCAGCAGCTTGGCGGTCGGGAGGGCCACCGGGGAGCTGTTTTTT.

V and J are TRBV7-6 and TRBJ2-3; D possibly corresponds to TRBD2 (5 bases). The germline V gene encodes CDR1 SGHVS and CDR2 FNYEAQ. The germline V and J ends were trimmed by 1 base and 2 bases, with 7 bases remaining between them. The CDR3 is 14 amino acids. CDR3: CASSLGGNTDTQYF. Written as DNA, the CDR3 is TGTGCCAGCAGCTTAGGAGGGAACACAGATACGCAGTATTTT.

CDR3 sequence reads: CASTKGRGIETQYF. The CDR3 DNA sequence: TGTGCCAGCACGAAGGGCAGGGGAATAGAGACCCAGTACTTC. This chain links TRBV2 with TRBJ2-5; perhaps TRBD1 as D (6 bases). Germline values: CDR1 SNHLY, CDR2 FYNNEI. V was cut by 7 bases and J by 4 bases, with 16 bases left in between. This CDR3 has 14 amino acids.

There are a few counts of this clone. DNA for the CDR3: TGCGCCAGCAGCCAAATGTCGCGACGTAGCATGAACACTGAAGCTTTCTTT. Protein: CASSQMSRRSMNTEAFF. V is TRBV4-1 and J is TRBJ1-1; D is undetermined. V dropped 2 bases and J dropped 0 bases, with 16 bases sitting between them. This CDR3 contains 17 residues. Germline CDR1 reads MGHRA; CDR2 reads YSYEKL.

This clone showed up just a few times. The chain carries TRBV7-2 and TRBJ2-7; D might be TRBD2 (6 bases). V gave up 5 bases and J gave up 3 bases, with 17 bases separating them. The germline CDR1 and CDR2 sequences are SGHTA and FQGNSA. The CDR3 is 15 residues long. The CDR3 bases are TGTGCCAGCAGCCCGGTAGCGGTGGTTTTCTACGAGCAGTACTTC. Its protein product is CASSPVAVVFYEQYF.

The chain joins TRBV9 to TRBJ2-1; 7 positions match TRBD2. With 0 bases clipped from V and 6 bases from J, the junction kept 3 bases outside the gene matches. Germline V lookup: CDR1 SGDLS, CDR2 YYNGEE. This CDR3 is built from 14 residues. The CDR3 is CASSVGGGFNEQFF. In DNA form, the CDR3 reads TGTGCCAGCAGCGTAGGGGGGGGGTTCAATGAGCAGTTCTTC.

Remarks on this clone: One junction end does not reproduce the germline sequence, and a read error may be involved. The chain uses TRBV7-2 and TRBJ1-2; D ambiguous. The CDR3 length is 13 residues. Germline CDR1 SGHTA, CDR2 FQGNSA. The CDR3 spells CASSLVRTDGYTF. In DNA form, the CDR3 reads TGTGCCAGCAGCTTAGTGAGGACTGATGGATACACCTTC.

J is TRBJ2-5 and V is TRBV5-1, with TRBD2 matching over 12 bases. CDR1 SGHRS and CDR2 YFSETQ come from the germline V gene. The CDR3 extends over 14 amino acids. The V segment lost 4 bases and the J segment 3 bases; nucleotides outside the gene matches: 1. The CDR3 region has the DNA TGCGCCAGCAGCCGGACTAGCGGGGAAGAGACCCAGTACTTC. Translated: CASSRTSGEETQYF.

This clone was detected only a few times. The V and J genes are TRBV29-1 and TRBJ2-3, with D maybe TRBD1 (5 bases). From germline, CDR1 is SQVTM and CDR2 ANQGSEA. The germline V and J ends were trimmed by 4 bases and 6 bases, with 11 bases remaining between them. The CDR3 is made up of 12 amino acids. The CDR3 nucleotides are TGCAGCGTTGTTGTGGGGCGGGATACGCAGTATTTT. Amino acids: CSVVVGRDTQYF.

This clone was found many times. The genes are TRBV7-9 and TRBJ1-2; 7 bases are shared with TRBD1. This CDR3 has 15 residues. V lost 4 bases and J lost 0; bases outside the gene matches: 5. The germline CDR1 and CDR2 sequences are SEHNR and FQNEAQ (reference sequence). The CDR3, as DNA: TGTGCCAGCAGCTCCCGGGGACAGCCTAACTATGGCTACACCTTC. As protein: CASSSRGQPNYGYTF. Full variable domain (outside the CDR3, taken from reference TRBV7-9 and TRBJ1-2): DTGVSQNPRHKITKRGQNVTFRCDPISEHNRLYWYRQTLGQGPEFLTYFQNEAQLEKSRLLSDRFSAERPKGSFSTLEIQRTEQGDSAMYLCASSSRGQPNYGYTFGSGTRLTVV.

This clone was seen more than once but under ten times. This chain connects TRBV28 to TRBJ1-4, with 7 nucleotides matching TRBD1. The germline CDR1 and CDR2 sequences are MDHEN and SYDVKM. The junction had 13 bases not matched to a gene; V was cut back by 1 base and J by 5 bases. CDR3 size: 18 residues. CDR3 DNA sequence: TGTGCCAGCAGTTTATTCCACCGGGACAGAATGTTGAATGAAAAACTGTTTTTT. It specifies CASSLFHRDRMLNEKLFF.

The rearrangement links TRBV9 to TRBJ2-5; 11 bases line up with TRBD2. This CDR3 comprises 15 residues. The J segment lost 5 bases and the V segment lost 0 bases, leaving 3 bases of the junction unmatched. Germline CDR1 reads SGDLS; CDR2 reads YYNGEE. CDR3 coding DNA: TGTGCCAGCAGCGTAGGGGTAGCGGGAGGGGAGACCCAGTACTTC. Protein product: CASSVGVAGGETQYF.